This TCR beta chain was captured by sequencing in a study of cytomegalovirus exposure and HLA in healthy donors. Study outcomes and limitations: Rare TCR sequences predominated, though certain public TCRs were found in many donors. A further, later analysis showed that HLA-associated TCR beta chains (compared with equally common others) were more clonally expanded. A later analysis linked a missense variant in DCLRE1C to the trimming of TCR beta V and J genes.

V was pared by 3 bases and J by 6 bases, with 11 bases of the junction left unmatched. Germline CDR1 is SGDLS and CDR2 is YYNGEE. CDR3 size: 15 residues. About this clone: The antigen remains unidentified.

13 Jbeta primers and 60 Vbeta primers were used for the PCR. The repertoire was sequenced with immunoSEQ multiplex PCR; TCRdb's copy has only in-frame clones and lacks some. The sample records under 110,000 clones, less than 80% being singletons. This rearrangement joins TRBV9 to TRBJ2-7, with 8 bases that match TRBD2. The specimen was PBMCs. The source of this sequence is a man aged 35-49 years in good health and CMV-seronegative. The CDR3 region has the DNA TGTGCCAGCAGCGAGAGGTCGGGGGGGCCGGGCGAGCAGTACTTC. Its translation is CASSERSGGPGEQYF. The full variable domain, its missing parts supplied by reference TRBV9 and TRBJ2-7, is DSGVTQTPKHLITATGQRVTLRCSPRSGDLSVYWYQQSLDQGLQFLIQYYNGEERAKGNILERFSAQQFPDLHSELNLSSLELGDSALYFCASSERSGGPGEQYFGPGTRLTVT.